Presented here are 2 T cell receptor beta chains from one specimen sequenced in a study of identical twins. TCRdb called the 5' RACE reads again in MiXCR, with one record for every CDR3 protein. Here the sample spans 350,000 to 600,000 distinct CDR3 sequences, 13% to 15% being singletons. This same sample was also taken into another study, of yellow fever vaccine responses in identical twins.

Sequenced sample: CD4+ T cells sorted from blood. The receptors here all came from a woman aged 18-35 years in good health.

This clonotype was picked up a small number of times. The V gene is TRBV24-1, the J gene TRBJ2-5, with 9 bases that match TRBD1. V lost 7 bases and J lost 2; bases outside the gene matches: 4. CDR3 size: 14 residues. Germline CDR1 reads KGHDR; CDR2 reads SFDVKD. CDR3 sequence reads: CATRGQGSQETQYF. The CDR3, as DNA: TGTGCCACCAGGGGACAGGGTAGTCAAGAGACCCAGTACTTC.

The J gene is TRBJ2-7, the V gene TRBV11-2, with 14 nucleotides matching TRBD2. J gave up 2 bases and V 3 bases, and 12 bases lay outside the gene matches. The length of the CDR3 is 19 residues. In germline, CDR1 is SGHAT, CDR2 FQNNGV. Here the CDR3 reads CASSFRLAGGPWDPYEQYF. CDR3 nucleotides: TGTGCCAGCAGCTTTAGACTAGCGGGAGGGCCGTGGGACCCCTACGAGCAGTACTTC.